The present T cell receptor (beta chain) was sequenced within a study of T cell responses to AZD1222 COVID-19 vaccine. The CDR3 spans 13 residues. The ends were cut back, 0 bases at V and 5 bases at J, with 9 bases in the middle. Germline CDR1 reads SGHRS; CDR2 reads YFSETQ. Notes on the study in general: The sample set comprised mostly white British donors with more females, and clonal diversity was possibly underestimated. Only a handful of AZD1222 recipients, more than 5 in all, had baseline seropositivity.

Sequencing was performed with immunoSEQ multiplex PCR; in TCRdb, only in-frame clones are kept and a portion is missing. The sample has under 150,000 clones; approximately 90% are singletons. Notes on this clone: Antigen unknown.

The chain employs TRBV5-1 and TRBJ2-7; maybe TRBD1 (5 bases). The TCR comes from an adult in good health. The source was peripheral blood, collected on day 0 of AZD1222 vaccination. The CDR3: CASSLEGIDEQYF. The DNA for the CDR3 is TGCGCCAGCAGCTTGGAGGGGATCGACGAGCAGTACTTC.